This T cell receptor (beta chain) was documented in a study of shared clonotypes between healthy human individuals. J gave up 6 bases and V 4 bases, and 3 bases lay outside the gene matches. In germline, CDR1 is MDHEN, CDR2 SYDVKM. The CDR3 totals 14 residues. Generated by immunoSEQ multiplex PCR, the TCRdb table keeps only in-frame clones and is missing some. The data hold about 490,000 clones, with 70% to 80% observed a single time. The table lists this clone with a count of one. This sequence originates from a woman between 40 and 55 years old in good health. Some clones in this sample may be carry-over from other donors' samples. Sample: PBMCs. The chain uses TRBV28 and TRBJ2-1; 10 nucleotides align to TRBD1. The CDR3 bases are TGTGCCAGCAGTTGGGGACAGGGGAGCAATGAGCAGTTCTTC. It encodes CASSWGQGSNEQFF.